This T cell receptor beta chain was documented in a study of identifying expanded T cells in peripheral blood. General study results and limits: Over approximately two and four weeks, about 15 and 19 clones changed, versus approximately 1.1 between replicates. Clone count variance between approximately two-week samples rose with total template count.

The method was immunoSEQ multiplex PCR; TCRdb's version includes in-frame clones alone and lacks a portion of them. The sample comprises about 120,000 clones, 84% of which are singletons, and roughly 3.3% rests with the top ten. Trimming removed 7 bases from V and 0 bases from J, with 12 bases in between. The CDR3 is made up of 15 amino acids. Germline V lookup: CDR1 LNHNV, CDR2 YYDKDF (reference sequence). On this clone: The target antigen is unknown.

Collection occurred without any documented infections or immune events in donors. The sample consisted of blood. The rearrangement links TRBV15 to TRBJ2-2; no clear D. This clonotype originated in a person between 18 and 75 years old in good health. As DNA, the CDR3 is TGTGCCACCAAAGGATCAACAGCGAACACCGGGGAGCTGTTTTTT. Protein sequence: CATKGSTANTGELFF.